The sequence of this T cell receptor beta chain was determined in a study of radiotherapy plus CTLA-4 blockade in lung cancer. In the study overall: There were objective responses in roughly a sixth of patients, and 31% had disease control. Study-level results: Blood saw expansion of tumor-derived TCR clones after radiotherapy plus ipilimumab.

Concerning this clone: Its matching antigen is unknown.

TCRdb's table, derived via immunoSEQ multiplex PCR, lists solely in-frame clones and lacks some. The table has 56,000 or so clones, approximately 79% seen once. V was pared by 5 bases and J by 6 bases, with 8 bases of the junction left unmatched. Germline assignment: CDR1 SGHTA and CDR2 FQGNSA. The CDR3 loop spans 15 amino acids. The specimen comprised peripheral blood, sampled from a patient treated with radiotherapy plus ipilimumab. The receptor was isolated from a human donor with non-small cell lung cancer who had a complete response to radiotherapy plus ipilimumab. The chain links TRBV7-2 to TRBJ2-3; 10 bases match TRBD1. The chain's CDR3 is CASSRAGTGEDTQYF. The CDR3 nucleotides are TGTGCCAGCAGCCGTGCAGGGACAGGGGAGGATACGCAGTATTTT.